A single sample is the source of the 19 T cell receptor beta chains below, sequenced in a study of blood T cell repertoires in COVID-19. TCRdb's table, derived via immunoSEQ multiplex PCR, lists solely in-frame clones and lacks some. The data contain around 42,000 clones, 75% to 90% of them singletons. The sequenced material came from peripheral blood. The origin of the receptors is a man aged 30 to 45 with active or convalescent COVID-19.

Here the CDR3 DNA reads TGTGCCAGCAGCAGAGTATCGGGGGGCGATGGCTACACCTTC. This codes for CASSRVSGGDGYTF. V gene TRBV7-9 combines with J gene TRBJ1-2, with D possibly being TRBD1 (6 bases). Trimming cost V 5 bases and J 6 bases, with 16 bases left between them. Looked up from germline, CDR1 is SEHNR and CDR2 is FQNEAQ (reference sequence). The CDR3 totals 14 residues.

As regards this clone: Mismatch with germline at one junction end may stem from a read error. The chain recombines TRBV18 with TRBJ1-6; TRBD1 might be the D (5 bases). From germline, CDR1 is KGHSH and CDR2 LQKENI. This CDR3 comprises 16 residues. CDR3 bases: TGTGCCAGCTCACCAAGTAGCAGGGTGGTTAATCCACCCCTCCACTTT. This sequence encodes CASSPSSRVVNPPLHF.

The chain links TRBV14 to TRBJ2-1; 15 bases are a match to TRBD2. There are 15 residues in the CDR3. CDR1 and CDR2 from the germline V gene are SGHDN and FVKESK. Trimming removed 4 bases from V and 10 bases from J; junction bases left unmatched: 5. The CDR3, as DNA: TGTGCCAGCAGCCCCGGACTAGCGGGGGGGCGAGAGCAGTTCTTC. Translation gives CASSPGLAGGREQFF.

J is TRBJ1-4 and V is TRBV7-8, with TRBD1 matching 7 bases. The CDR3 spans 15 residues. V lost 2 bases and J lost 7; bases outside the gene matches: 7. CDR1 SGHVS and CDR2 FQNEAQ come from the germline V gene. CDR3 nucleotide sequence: TGTGCCAGCAGCTTAAATGACAGGGTATTTGAAAAACTGTTTTTT. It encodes CASSLNDRVFEKLFF.

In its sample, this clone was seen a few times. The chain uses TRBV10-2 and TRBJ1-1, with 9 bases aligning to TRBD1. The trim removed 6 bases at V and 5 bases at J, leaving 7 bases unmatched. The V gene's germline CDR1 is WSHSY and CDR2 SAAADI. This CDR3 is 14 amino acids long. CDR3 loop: CASRTGGDWTEAFF. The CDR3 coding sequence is TGCGCCAGCAGAACAGGGGGCGATTGGACTGAAGCTTTCTTT.

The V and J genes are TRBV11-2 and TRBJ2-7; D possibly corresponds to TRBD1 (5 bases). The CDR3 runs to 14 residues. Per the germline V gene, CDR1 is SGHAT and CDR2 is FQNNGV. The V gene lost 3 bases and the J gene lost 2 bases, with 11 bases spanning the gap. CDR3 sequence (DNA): TGTGCCAGCAGCTTCCAAACAGGACCCTACGAGCAGTACTTC. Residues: CASSFQTGPYEQYF.

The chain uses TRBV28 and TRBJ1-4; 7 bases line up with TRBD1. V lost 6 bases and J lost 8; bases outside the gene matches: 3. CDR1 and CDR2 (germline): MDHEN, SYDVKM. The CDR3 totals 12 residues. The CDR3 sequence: CASRIRGEKLFF. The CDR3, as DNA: TGTGCCAGCAGAATCAGGGGGGAAAAACTGTTTTTT.

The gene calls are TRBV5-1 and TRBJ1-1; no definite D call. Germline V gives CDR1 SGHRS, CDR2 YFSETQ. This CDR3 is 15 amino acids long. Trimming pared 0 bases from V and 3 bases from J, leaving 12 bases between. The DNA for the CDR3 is TGCGCCAGCAGCTTGGCCAAGCCCCGGGACACTGAAGCTTTCTTT. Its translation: CASSLAKPRDTEAFF.

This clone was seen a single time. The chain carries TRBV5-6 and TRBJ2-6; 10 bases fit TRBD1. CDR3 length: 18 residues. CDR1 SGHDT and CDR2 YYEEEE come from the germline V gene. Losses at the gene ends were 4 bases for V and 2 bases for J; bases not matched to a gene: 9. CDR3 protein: CASSIGQGVSPGANVLTF. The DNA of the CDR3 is TGTGCCAGCAGCATAGGACAGGGGGTCTCCCCTGGGGCCAACGTCCTGACTTTC.

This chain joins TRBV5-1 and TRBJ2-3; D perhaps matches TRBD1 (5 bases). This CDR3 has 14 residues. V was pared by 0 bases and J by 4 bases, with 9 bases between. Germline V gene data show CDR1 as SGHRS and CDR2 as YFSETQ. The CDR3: CASSLAAGSDTQYF. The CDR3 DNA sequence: TGCGCCAGCAGCTTGGCAGCAGGGTCAGATACGCAGTATTTT.

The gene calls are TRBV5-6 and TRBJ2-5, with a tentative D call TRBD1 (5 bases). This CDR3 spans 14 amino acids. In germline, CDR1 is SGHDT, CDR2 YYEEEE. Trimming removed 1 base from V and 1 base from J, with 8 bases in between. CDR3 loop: CASSLLQAQETQYF. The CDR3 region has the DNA TGTGCCAGCAGCTTGTTACAGGCCCAAGAGACCCAGTACTTC.

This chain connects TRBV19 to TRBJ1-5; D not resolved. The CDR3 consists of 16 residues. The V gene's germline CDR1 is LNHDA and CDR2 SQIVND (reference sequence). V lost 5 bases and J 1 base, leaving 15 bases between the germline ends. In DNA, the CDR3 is TGTGCCAGTAGTTCAAAGACTTTGGTCAGCAATCAGCCCCAGCATTTT. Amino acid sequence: CASSSKTLVSNQPQHF.

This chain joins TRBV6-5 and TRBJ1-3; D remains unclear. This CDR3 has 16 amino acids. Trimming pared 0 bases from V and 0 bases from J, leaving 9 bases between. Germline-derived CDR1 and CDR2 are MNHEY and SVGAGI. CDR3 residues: CASSYSGRSSGNTIYF. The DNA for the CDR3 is TGTGCCAGCAGTTACTCGGGCAGGTCCTCTGGAAACACCATATATTTT.

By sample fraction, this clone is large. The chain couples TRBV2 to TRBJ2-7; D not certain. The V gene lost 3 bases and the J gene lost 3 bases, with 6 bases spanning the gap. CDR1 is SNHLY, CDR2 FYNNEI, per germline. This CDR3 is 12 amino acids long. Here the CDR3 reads CASSDVIYEQYV. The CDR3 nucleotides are TGTGCCAGCAGTGACGTAATCTACGAGCAGTACGTC.

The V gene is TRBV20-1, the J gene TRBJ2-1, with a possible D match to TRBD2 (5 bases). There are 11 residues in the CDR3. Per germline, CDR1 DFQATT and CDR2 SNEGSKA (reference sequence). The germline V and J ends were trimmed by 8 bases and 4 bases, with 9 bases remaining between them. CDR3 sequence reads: CSSGIYNEQFF. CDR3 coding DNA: TGCAGTTCGGGGATTTACAATGAGCAGTTCTTC.

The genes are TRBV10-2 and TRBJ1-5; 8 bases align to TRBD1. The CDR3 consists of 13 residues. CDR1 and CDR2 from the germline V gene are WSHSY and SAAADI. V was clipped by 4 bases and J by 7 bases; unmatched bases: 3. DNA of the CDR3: TGCGCCAGCAGTGGGGACAGGAGGCAGCCCCAGCATTTT. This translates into CASSGDRRQPQHF.

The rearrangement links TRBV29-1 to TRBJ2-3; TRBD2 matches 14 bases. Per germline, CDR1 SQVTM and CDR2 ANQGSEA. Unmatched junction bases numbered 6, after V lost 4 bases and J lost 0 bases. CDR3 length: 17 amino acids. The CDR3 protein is CSVGGTSGSLSTDTQYF. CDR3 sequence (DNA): TGCAGCGTTGGGGGGACTAGCGGGAGTCTCAGCACAGATACGCAGTATTTT.

This CDR3 reads CASSQTPTETQYF. The CDR3 nucleotides read TGTGCCAGCAGCCAAACCCCTACAGAGACCCAGTACTTC. The chain recombines TRBV5-4 with TRBJ2-5; D ambiguous. Trimming shortened V by 4 bases and J by 4 bases, and 11 bases separated the two germline ends. The CDR3 is 13 amino acids. CDR1 and CDR2 from the germline V gene are SGHNT and YYREEE (reference sequence).

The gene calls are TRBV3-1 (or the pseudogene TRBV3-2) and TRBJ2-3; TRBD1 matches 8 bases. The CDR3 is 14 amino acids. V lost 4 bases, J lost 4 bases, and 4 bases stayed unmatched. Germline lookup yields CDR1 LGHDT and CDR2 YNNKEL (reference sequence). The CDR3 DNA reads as TGTGCCAGCAGCCGCCGACAGGGGCCAGATACGCAGTATTTT. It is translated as CASSRRQGPDTQYF.